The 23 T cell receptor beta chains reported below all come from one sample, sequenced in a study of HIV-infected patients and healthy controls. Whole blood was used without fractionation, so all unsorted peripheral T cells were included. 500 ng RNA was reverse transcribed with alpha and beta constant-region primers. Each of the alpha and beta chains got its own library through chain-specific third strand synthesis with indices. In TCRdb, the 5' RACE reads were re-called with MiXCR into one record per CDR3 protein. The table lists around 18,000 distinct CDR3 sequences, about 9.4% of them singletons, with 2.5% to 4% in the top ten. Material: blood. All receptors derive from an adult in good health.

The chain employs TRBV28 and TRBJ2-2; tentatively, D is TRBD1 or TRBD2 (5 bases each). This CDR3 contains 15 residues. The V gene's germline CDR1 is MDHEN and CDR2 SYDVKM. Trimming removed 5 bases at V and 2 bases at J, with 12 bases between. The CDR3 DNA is TGTGCCAGCAGTAATCCAGGGAGTAACACCGGGGAGCTGTTTTTT. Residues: CASSNPGSNTGELFF.

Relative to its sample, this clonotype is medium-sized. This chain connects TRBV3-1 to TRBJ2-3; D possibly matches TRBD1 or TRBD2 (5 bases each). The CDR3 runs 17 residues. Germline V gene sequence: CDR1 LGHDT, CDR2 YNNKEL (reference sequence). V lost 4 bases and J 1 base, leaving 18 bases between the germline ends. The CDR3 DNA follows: TGTGCCAGCAGCCCCTTTATCGGTGAGGGGCGCACAGATACGCAGTATTTT. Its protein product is CASSPFIGEGRTDTQYF.

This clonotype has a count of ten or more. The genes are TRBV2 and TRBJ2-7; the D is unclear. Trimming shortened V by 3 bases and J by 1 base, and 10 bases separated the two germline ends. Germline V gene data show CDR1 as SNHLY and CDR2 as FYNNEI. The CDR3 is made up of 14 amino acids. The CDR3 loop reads CASSDWRFSYEQYF. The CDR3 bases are TGTGCCAGCAGTGATTGGCGTTTTTCCTACGAGCAGTACTTC.

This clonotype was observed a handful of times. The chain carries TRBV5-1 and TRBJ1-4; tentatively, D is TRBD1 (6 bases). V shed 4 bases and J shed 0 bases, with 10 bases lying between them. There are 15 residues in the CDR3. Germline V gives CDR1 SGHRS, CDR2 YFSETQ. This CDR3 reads CASSLQGATNEKLFF. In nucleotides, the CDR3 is TGCGCCAGCAGCCTACAGGGCGCAACTAATGAAAAACTGTTTTTT.

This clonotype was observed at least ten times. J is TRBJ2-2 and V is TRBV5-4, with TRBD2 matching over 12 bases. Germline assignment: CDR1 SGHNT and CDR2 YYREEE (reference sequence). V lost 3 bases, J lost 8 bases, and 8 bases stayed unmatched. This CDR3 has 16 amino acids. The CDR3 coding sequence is TGTGCCAGCAGCTCGTGGACTAGCGGGATTTCAGGGGAGCTGTTTTTT. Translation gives CASSSWTSGISGELFF.

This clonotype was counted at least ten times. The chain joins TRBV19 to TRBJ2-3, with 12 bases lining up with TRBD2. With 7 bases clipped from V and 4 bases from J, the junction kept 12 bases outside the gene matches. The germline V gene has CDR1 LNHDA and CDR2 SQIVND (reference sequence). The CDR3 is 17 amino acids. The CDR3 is CASTYRPGLAGADTQYF. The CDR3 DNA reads TGTGCCAGTACCTACCGGCCGGGACTAGCGGGCGCAGATACGCAGTATTTT. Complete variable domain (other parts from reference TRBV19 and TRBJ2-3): DGGITQSPKYLFRKEGQNVTLSCEQNLNHDAMYWYRQDPGQGLRLIYYSQIVNDFQKGDIAEGYSVSREKKESFPLTVTSAQKNPTAFYLCASTYRPGLAGADTQYFGPGTRLTVL.

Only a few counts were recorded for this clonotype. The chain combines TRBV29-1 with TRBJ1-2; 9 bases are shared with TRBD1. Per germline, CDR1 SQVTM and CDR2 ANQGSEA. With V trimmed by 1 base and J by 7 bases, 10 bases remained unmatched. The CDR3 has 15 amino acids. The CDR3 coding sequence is TGCAGCGTTGAAGGGGGGACAGGGTGGGGTTCTGGCTACACCTTC. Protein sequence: CSVEGGTGWGSGYTF.

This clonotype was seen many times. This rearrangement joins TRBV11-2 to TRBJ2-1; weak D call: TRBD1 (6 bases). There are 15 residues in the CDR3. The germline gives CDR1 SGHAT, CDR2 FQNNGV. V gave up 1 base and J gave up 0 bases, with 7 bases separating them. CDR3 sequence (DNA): TGTGCCAGCAGCTTAGGGGGGCTCTCCTACAATGAGCAGTTCTTC. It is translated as CASSLGGLSYNEQFF.

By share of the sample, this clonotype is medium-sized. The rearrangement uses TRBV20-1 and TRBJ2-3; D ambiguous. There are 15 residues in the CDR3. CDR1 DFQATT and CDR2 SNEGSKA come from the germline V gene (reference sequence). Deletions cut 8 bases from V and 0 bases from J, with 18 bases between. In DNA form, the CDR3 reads TGCAGTCATTCTGAGACGTACCCCAGCACAGATACGCAGTATTTT. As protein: CSHSETYPSTDTQYF.

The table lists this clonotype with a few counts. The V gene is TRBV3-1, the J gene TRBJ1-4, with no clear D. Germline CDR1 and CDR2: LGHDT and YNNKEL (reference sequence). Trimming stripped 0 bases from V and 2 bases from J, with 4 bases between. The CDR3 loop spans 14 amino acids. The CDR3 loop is CASSQEGTNEKLFF. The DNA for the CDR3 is TGTGCCAGCAGCCAAGAAGGGACTAATGAAAAACTGTTTTTT.

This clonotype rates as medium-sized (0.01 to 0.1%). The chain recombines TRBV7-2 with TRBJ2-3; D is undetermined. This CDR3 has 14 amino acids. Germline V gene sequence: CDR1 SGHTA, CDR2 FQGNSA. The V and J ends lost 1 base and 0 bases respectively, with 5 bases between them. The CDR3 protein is CASSLGASTDTQYF. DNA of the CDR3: TGTGCCAGCAGCTTAGGAGCTAGCACAGATACGCAGTATTTT.

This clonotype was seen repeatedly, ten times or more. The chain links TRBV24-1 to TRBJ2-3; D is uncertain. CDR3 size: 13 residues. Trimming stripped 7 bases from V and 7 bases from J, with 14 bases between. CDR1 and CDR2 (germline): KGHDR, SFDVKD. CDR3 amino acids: CATSEHNPNTQYF. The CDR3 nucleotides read TGTGCCACCAGCGAACACAACCCTAATACGCAGTATTTT.

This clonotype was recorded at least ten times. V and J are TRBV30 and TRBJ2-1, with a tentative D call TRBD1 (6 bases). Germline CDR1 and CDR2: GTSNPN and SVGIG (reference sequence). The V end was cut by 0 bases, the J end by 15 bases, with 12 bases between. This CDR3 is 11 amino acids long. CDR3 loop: CAWSVGQGRFF. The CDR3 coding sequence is TGTGCCTGGAGTGTAGGGCAGGGGAGGTTCTTC.

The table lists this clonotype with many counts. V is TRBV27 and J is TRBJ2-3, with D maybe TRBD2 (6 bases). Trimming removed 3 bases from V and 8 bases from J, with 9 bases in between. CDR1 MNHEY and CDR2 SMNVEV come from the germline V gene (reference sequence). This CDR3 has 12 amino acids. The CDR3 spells CASSLRDGTQYF. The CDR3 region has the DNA TGTGCCAGCAGTTTGCGGGACGGTACGCAGTATTTT.

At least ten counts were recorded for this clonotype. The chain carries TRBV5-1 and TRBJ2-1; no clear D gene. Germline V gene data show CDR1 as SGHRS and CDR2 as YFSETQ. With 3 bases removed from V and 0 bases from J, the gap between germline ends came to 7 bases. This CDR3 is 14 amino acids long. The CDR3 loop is CASSSKSSYNEQFF. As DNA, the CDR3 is TGCGCCAGCAGCTCGAAGAGCTCCTACAATGAGCAGTTCTTC.

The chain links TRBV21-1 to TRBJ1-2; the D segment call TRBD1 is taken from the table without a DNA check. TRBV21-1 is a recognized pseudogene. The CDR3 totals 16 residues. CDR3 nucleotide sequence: TGTGCCAGCAGCAAAATCCCAGGGGGCAAGAACTATGGCTACACCTTC. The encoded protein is CASSKIPGGKNYGYTF.

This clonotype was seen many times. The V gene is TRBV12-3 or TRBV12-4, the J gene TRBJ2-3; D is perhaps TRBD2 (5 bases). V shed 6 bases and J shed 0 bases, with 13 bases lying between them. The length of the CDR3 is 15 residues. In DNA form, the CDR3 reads TGTGCCAGCAGCCTTAGCGCATATAGCACAGATACGCAGTATTTT. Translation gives CASSLSAYSTDTQYF.

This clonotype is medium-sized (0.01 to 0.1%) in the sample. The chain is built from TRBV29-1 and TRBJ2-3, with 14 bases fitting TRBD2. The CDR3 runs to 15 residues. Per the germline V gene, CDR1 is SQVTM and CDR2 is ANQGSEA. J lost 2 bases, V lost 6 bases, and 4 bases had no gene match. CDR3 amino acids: CSVLTSGRVTDTQYF. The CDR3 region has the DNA TGCAGCGTCTTGACTAGCGGGAGGGTCACAGATACGCAGTATTTT.

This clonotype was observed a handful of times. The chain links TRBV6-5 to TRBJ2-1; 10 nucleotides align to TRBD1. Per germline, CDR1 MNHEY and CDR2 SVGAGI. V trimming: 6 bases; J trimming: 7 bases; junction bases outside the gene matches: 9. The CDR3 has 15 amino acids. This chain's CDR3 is CASSSGTGEGNEQFF. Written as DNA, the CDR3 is TGTGCCAGCAGCTCGGGGACAGGGGAAGGAAATGAGCAGTTCTTC.

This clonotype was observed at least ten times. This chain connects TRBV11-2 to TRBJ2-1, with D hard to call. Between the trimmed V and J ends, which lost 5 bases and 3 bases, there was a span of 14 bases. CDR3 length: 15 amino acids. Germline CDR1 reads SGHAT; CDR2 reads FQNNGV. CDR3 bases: TGTGCCAGCAGCCAAACCAGTGATTACTACAATGAGCAGTTCTTC. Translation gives CASSQTSDYYNEQFF.

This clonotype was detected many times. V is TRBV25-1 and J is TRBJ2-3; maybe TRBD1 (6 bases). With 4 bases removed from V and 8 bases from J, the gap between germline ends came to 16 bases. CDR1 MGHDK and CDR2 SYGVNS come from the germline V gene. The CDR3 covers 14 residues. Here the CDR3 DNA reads TGTGCCAGCAGTGCAGGGGCGACTGAGGCTACGCAGTATTTT. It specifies CASSAGATEATQYF. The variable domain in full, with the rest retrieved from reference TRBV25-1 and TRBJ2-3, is EADIYQTPRYLVIGTGKKITLECSQTMGHDKMYWYQQDPGMELHLIHYSYGVNSTEKGDLSSESTVSRIRTEHFPLTLESARPSHTSQYLCASSAGATEATQYFGPGTRLTVL.

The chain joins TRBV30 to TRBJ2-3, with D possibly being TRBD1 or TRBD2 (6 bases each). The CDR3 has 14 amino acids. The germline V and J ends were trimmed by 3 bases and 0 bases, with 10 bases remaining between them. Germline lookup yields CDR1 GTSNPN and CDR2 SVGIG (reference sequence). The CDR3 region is CAWREGVSTDTQYF. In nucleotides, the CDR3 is TGTGCCTGGAGGGAGGGGGTGAGCACAGATACGCAGTATTTT.

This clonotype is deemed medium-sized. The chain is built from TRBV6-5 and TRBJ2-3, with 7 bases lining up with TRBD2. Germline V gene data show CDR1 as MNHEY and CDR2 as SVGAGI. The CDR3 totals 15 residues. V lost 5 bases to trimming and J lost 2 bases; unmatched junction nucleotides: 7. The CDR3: CASSTASGYTDTQYF. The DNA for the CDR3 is TGTGCCAGCAGTACGGCTAGCGGATACACAGATACGCAGTATTTT.